This T cell receptor beta chain emerged from a study of neurological immune-mediated disorders. General study results and limits: Multiple sclerosis was found to have the least TCR clonal expansion, below healthy controls, and HTLV-1-associated myelopathy the most.

The CDR3 consists of 15 residues. The V segment lost 0 bases and the J segment 5 bases; nucleotides outside the gene matches: 5. Germline CDR1 is SGDLS and CDR2 is YYNGEE. Details on this clonotype: Its antigen is not identified.

TCRdb reprocessed the 5' RACE reads with MiXCR, giving one entry per CDR3 protein. The profile shows about 59,000 distinct CDR3 sequences, roughly 13% of them singletons. The chain links TRBV9 to TRBJ2-3, with 8 nucleotides matching TRBD2. Sequenced: PBMCs. This sequence originates from a woman aged 60 to 75 with HTLV-1-associated myelopathy (HAM/TSP). This chain's CDR3 is CASSVASGSGDTQYF. The CDR3 DNA reads TGTGCCAGCAGCGTAGCCAGCGGGAGTGGAGATACGCAGTATTTT.